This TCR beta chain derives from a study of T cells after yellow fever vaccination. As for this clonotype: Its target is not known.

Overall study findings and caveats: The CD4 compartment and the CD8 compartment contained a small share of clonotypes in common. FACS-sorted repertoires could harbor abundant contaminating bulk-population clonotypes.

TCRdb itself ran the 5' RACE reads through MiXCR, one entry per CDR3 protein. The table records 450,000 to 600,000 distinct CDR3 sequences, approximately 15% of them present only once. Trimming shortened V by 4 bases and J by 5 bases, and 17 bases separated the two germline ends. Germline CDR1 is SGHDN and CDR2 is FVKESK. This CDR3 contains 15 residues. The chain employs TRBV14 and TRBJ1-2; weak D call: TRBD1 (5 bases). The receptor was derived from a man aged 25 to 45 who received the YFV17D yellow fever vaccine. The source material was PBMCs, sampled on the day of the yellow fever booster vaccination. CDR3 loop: CASSRATGAKYGYTF. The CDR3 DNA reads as TGTGCCAGCAGCCGGGCCACAGGAGCGAAATATGGCTACACCTTC.